This is a list of T cell receptor beta chains from one sample in a study of long-term antiretroviral therapy in people with HIV. Clones were read by immunoSEQ multiplex PCR, and TCRdb kept only the in-frame ones, dropping some. This table holds 15,000 or so clones, 88% found once. Sequenced material: unsorted PBMCs, taken 2.1 years after starting antiretroviral therapy. The source is a woman aged 40-49 years with HIV. The CDR3 runs from the conserved cysteine through the conserved F or W. A D gene is named only where the DNA matches it firmly. Not every row has a clone size; where given, it reads once, few, many or a size class.

j_call	clone_size	v_call	d_call	cdr3_nt	cdr3_aa
TRBJ2-7	-	TRBV6-1	-	TGTGCCAGTGCCCCCCATTTGGGGGCCGAGCAGTACTTC	CASAPHLGAEQYF
TRBJ1-2	-	TRBV5-1	TRBD1	TGCGCCAGCAGCCCTACGGGACAGGCCTCTCGCTACACCTTC	CASSPTGQASRYTF
TRBJ1-2	-	TRBV4-3	-	TGCGCCAGCAGCCAAGTCGGGGGGCGCAGAGATGGCTACACCTTC	CASSQVGGRRDGYTF
TRBJ1-2	-	TRBV2	-	TGTGCCAGCAGTGAAGCGAGCCGGGGCTACACCTTC	CASSEASRGYTF
TRBJ1-4	-	TRBV6-5	-	TGTGCCAGCAGTTACTCGAGGGCAGGCGCCGAAAAACTGTTTTTT	CASSYSRAGAEKLFF
TRBJ1-2	-	TRBV5-6	-	TGTGCCAGCAGCTTGTCGATTGGAGGCTACACCTTC	CASSLSIGGYTF
TRBJ1-1	-	TRBV6-1	-	TGTGCCAGCAGGGTGAACACTGAAGCTTTCTTT	CASRVNTEAFF
TRBJ2-7	-	TRBV7-4	TRBD1	TGTGCCAGCAGCTTAGGAGTGGGCAGGGGGACCTACGAGCAGTACTTC	CASSLGVGRGTYEQYF
TRBJ1-5	few	TRBV7-2	TRBD1	TGTGCCAGCAGCTTGGACGGGACAGGGTATAATCAGCCCCAGCATTTT	CASSLDGTGYNQPQHF
TRBJ1-2	-	TRBV18	-	TGTGCCAGCTCACGGAGCAGGGACGGCTACACCTTC	CASSRSRDGYTF